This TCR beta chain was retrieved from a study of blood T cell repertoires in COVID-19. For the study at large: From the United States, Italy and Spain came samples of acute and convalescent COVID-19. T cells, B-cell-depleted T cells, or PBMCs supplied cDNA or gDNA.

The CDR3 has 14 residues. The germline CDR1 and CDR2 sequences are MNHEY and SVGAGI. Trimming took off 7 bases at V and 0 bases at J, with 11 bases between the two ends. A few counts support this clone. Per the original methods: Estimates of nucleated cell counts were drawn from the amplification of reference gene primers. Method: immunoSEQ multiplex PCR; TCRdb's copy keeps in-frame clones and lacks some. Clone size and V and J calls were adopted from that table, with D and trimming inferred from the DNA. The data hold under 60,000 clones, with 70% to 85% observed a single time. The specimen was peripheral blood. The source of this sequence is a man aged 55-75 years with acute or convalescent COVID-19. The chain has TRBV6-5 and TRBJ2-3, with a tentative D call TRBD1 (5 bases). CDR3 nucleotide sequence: TGTGCCAGCAAATTGACAGAGAGCACAGATACGCAGTATTTT. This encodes CASKLTESTDTQYF.